These 8 T cell receptor beta chains came from one sample sequenced in a study of blood T cell repertoires in COVID-19. The repertoire was sequenced with immunoSEQ multiplex PCR; TCRdb's copy has only in-frame clones and lacks some. Of 93,000 or so clones in the sample, roughly 84% were seen once. Input material: peripheral blood. These receptors were taken from a human donor in a cohort sampled during active COVID-19.

V and J are TRBV15 and TRBJ2-6; 9 bases match TRBD1. Trimming took 8 bases from V and 4 from J; bases not matched to a gene: 3. Germline CDR1 is LNHNV and CDR2 is YYDKDF (reference sequence). The CDR3 consists of 14 residues. CDR3 nucleotide sequence: TGTGCCACCTGGACAGGGGTCGGGGCCAACGTCCTGACTTTC. Residues: CATWTGVGANVLTF.

The chain couples TRBV27 to TRBJ2-3, with 10 bases lining up with TRBD1. J was trimmed by 4 bases and V by 6 bases; bases with no gene match: 10. The CDR3 contains 16 residues. Germline CDR1 and CDR2: MNHEY and SMNVEV (reference sequence). CDR3 sequence reads: CASSSPDRGTADTQYF. The CDR3, as DNA: TGTGCCAGCAGCTCACCGGACAGGGGGACGGCAGATACGCAGTATTTT.

CDR3 sequence reads: CATPQGPSPTDTQYF. The CDR3 region has the DNA TGTGCCACTCCCCAGGGTCCCTCGCCCACAGATACGCAGTATTTT. The chain couples TRBV21-1 to TRBJ2-3; TRBD1 was called by the table and not checked on the DNA. TRBV21-1 is a recognized pseudogene. The CDR3 has 15 amino acids.

V and J are TRBV5-4 and TRBJ2-5; 8 bases are a match to TRBD1. The junction had 5 bases not matched to a gene; V was cut back by 3 bases and J by 1 base. This CDR3 region has 15 residues. Germline V gene lookup returns CDR1 SGHNT and CDR2 YYREEE (reference sequence). For the CDR3, the DNA is TGTGCCAGCAGCTCGGACAGGGACTCCCAAGAGACCCAGTACTTC. The encoded protein is CASSSDRDSQETQYF.

The rearrangement uses TRBV29-1 and TRBJ2-1, with D possibly being TRBD1 (6 bases). The germline CDR1 and CDR2 sequences are SQVTM and ANQGSEA. This CDR3 is built from 15 residues. V was clipped by 7 bases and J by 4 bases, with 20 bases between them. The CDR3 region is CSAGRDAGTYNEQFF. CDR3 DNA sequence: TGCAGCGCGGGACGGGACGCCGGGACATACAATGAGCAGTTCTTC.

In DNA, the CDR3 is TGTGCCAGCAGCTCAAGCGGGGGGGCCTACAATGAGCAGTTCTTC. Its translation is CASSSSGGAYNEQFF. The chain is built from TRBV9 and TRBJ2-1; 10 bases match TRBD2. CDR1 and CDR2 from the germline V gene are SGDLS and YYNGEE. CDR3 length: 15 amino acids. V shed 4 bases and J 2 bases; nucleotides not matched to a gene: 3.

The J gene is TRBJ2-2, the V gene TRBV19; 10 bases map to TRBD1. Germline V CDR1 and CDR2: LNHDA, SQIVND (reference sequence). V was clipped by 8 bases and J by 7 bases; unmatched bases: 19. The CDR3 sequence is 18 residues long. Written as DNA, the CDR3 is TGTGCCAGTCACAGGTCCATTTACCGGGACAGGGGTATCGGGGAGCTGTTTTTT. Residues: CASHRSIYRDRGIGELFF.

This clone was seen only a few times. The chain has TRBV7-3 and TRBJ2-7; a possible D gene is TRBD1 (6 bases). Germline lookup yields CDR1 SGHTA and CDR2 FQGTGA. The CDR3 loop spans 13 amino acids. The V end lost 2 bases, the J end lost 5 bases, and 10 bases lay between the germline ends. The CDR3 DNA reads TGTGCCAGCAGCTTAGTCACAGGGAACGAGCAGTACTTC. Translated, it gives CASSLVTGNEQYF.